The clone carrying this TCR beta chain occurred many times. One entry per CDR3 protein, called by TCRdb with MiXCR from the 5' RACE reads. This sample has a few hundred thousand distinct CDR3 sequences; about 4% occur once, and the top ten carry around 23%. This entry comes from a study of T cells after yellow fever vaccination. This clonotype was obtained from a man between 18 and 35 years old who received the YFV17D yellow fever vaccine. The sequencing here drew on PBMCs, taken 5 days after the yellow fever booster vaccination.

The chain's CDR3 is CASSEFGGPITEAFF. The DNA of the CDR3 is TGTGCCAGCAGTGAATTTGGGGGGCCGATAACTGAAGCTTTCTTT. J is TRBJ1-1 and V is TRBV25-1, with a tentative D call TRBD1 (6 bases). The CDR3 runs 15 residues. With 1 base removed from V and 5 bases from J, the gap between germline ends came to 14 bases. Germline V CDR1 and CDR2: MGHDK, SYGVNS.